This TCR beta chain came from a study of blood T cell repertoires in COVID-19. For the study at large: Collection of acute and convalescent COVID-19 samples took place in the United States, Italy and Spain. The analysed material was cDNA or gDNA that came from T cells, B-cell-depleted T cells, or PBMCs.

Under the authors' procedure: For nucleated cells, counts were estimated from reference gene primer amplification. Profiling relied on immunoSEQ multiplex PCR, and the TCRdb table lists in-frame clones only, not all of them. V, J and clone size reflect that table, while D and trimming were determined from the DNA. The sample includes about 53,000 clones, 75% to 90% of them seen just once. The CDR3 sequence is 20 residues long. The sample taken for sequencing was peripheral blood. The sequence came from a man between 60 and 75 years old with active COVID-19. This chain links TRBV21-1 with TRBJ2-7; the D call TRBD2 from the table was never checked on the DNA. TRBV21-1 is classified as a pseudogene. The DNA of the CDR3 is TGTGCCAGCAGCAAAATTTTTGGGACTAGCGGGAGGGCAGAAGCCTACGAGCAGTACTTC. Translating it yields CASSKIFGTSGRAEAYEQYF.